This TCR beta chain came from a study of cytomegalovirus exposure and HLA in healthy donors. Regarding this clone: Its antigen remains unidentified.

Germline V gives CDR1 MNHNY, CDR2 SVGAGI (reference sequence). The CDR3 sequence is 11 residues long. V lost 6 bases and J lost 4, with 6 bases in between. Regarding donors, all were healthy bone marrow donors. PCR used 60 Vbeta primers and 13 Jbeta primers. The repertoire was sequenced with immunoSEQ multiplex PCR; TCRdb's copy has only in-frame clones and lacks some. The sample consists of over 150,000 clones, 60% to 80% of them appearing once. Overall study results and limits: Most sequenced TCRs were rare (though some public TCRs occurred in many donors). Among CMV-associated TCR beta chains, most appeared HLA-restricted in a later analysis.

This TCR was recovered from a woman in her twenties or thirties in good health and CMV-seropositive. Sequencing used PBMCs. The chain has TRBV6-6 and TRBJ2-5; no definite D call. CDR3 sequence (DNA): TGTGCCAGCAGCGCGCCAGAGACCCAGTACTTC. It encodes CASSAPETQYF.